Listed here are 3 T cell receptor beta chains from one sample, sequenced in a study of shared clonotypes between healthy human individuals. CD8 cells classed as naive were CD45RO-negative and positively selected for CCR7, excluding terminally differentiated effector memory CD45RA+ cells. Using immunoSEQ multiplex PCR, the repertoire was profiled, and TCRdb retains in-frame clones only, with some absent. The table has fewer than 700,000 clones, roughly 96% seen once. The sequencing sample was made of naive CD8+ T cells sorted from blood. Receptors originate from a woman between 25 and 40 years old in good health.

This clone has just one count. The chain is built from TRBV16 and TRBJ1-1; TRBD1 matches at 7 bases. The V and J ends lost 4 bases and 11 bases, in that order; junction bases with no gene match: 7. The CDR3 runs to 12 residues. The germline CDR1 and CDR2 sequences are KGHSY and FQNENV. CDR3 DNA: TGTGCCAGCAGCCGACAGGGAATCGAGGCTTTCTTT. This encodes CASSRQGIEAFF. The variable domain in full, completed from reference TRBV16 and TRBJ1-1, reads GEEVAQTPKHLVRGEGQKAKLYCAPIKGHSYVFWYQQVLKNEFKFLISFQNENVFDETGMPKERFSAKCLPNSPCSLEIQATKLEDSAVYFCASSRQGIEAFFGQGTRLTVV.

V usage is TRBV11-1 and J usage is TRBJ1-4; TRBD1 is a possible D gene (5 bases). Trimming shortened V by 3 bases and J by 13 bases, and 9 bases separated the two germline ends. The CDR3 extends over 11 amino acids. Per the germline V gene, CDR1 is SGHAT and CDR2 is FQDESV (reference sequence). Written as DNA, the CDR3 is TGTGCCAGCAGCTTGGGGGGTCGACTGTTTTTT. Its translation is CASSLGGRLFF.

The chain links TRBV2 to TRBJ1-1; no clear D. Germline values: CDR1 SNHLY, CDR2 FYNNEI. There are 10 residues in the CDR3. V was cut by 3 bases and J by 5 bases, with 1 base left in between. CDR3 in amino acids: CASSETEAFF. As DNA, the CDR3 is TGTGCCAGCAGTGAGACTGAAGCTTTCTTT.